The 8 T cell receptor beta chains reported below all come from one sample, sequenced in a study of blood T cell repertoires in COVID-19. TCRdb's copy holds only in-frame clones and misses some; the assay was immunoSEQ multiplex PCR. The repertoire holds roughly 130,000 clones, with 84% as singletons. Source material: PBMCs or T cells enriched from blood (not recorded which). These receptors originate from a man in his forties or fifties with acute COVID-19.

The rearrangement joins TRBV14 to TRBJ1-6; TRBD1 matches at 9 bases. CDR3 size: 12 residues. V dropped 5 bases and J dropped 14; count of bases not matched to a gene: 4. Germline CDR1 and CDR2: SGHDN and FVKESK. CDR3 DNA sequence: TGTGCCAGCAGCAGGGACAGGGCGTCCCTCCACTTT. This gives the protein CASSRDRASLHF.

This clone has just one count. The chain recombines TRBV12-5 with TRBJ2-3; D not certain. This CDR3 is 13 amino acids long. Germline V lookup: CDR1 LGHNT, CDR2 FRNRAP. V was shortened by 6 bases and J by 2 bases, with 9 bases between the two germline ends. Here the CDR3 DNA reads TGTGCTAGTGGGAAAGAGTACACAGATACGCAGTATTTT. Encoded protein: CASGKEYTDTQYF.

V gene TRBV5-1 combines with J gene TRBJ1-1; 9 nucleotides agree with TRBD1. The germline V gene encodes CDR1 SGHRS and CDR2 YFSETQ. The CDR3 totals 14 residues. V lost 3 bases, J lost 3 bases, and 3 bases stayed unmatched. CDR3 DNA: TGCGCCAGCAGCTGGGGGACAGGGTACACTGAAGCTTTCTTT. This codes for CASSWGTGYTEAFF.

CDR3 protein: CASRHRGPSNQPQHF. CDR3 DNA sequence: TGTGCCAGCAGACACAGGGGGCCAAGCAATCAGCCCCAGCATTTT. The chain couples TRBV6-9 to TRBJ1-5; 9 bases agree with TRBD1. The CDR3 has 15 residues. Germline CDR1 and CDR2: MNHGY and SVAAGI. V lost 6 bases to trimming and J lost 1 base; unmatched junction nucleotides: 4.

This clone was seen once. J is TRBJ1-1 and V is TRBV28; D ambiguous. Trimming took 1 base from V and 11 from J, leaving 14 bases between them. In germline, CDR1 is MDHEN, CDR2 SYDVKM. CDR3 length equals 13 residues. CDR3 region: CASSLFVSGGAFF. CDR3 sequence (DNA): TGTGCCAGCAGTTTATTTGTGTCCGGAGGGGCTTTCTTT.

V usage is TRBV18 and J usage is TRBJ2-7; D may be TRBD2 (6 bases). The CDR3 consists of 15 residues. The V end lost 2 bases, the J end lost 3 bases, and 14 bases lay between the germline ends. Germline V lookup: CDR1 KGHSH, CDR2 LQKENI. CDR3 DNA: TGTGCCAGCTCACCATTTAGCGGCGTCGACTACGAGCAGTACTTC. Encoded protein: CASSPFSGVDYEQYF.

This clone has only one observation. This rearrangement joins TRBV4-2 to TRBJ1-2; possible D gene TRBD1, 6 bases. Per the germline V gene, CDR1 is LGHNA and CDR2 is YNFKEQ. V gave up 0 bases and J gave up 5 bases, with 22 bases separating them. The CDR3 length is 18 residues. The CDR3 DNA sequence: TGTGCCAGCAGCCAAGATAGGGGACACCGAATTACTATTTATGGCTACACCTTC. Amino acids: CASSQDRGHRITIYGYTF.

This sequence joins TRBV18 and TRBJ2-7; TRBD2 agrees at 11 bases. CDR1 is KGHSH, CDR2 LQKENI, per germline. The CDR3 runs to 17 residues. V was pared by 6 bases and J by 2 bases, with 12 bases of the junction left unmatched. Here the CDR3 DNA reads TGTGCCAGCTCCCTAGGCCCATCTAGCGGGGGGACCTACGAGCAGTACTTC. Its protein product is CASSLGPSSGGTYEQYF.